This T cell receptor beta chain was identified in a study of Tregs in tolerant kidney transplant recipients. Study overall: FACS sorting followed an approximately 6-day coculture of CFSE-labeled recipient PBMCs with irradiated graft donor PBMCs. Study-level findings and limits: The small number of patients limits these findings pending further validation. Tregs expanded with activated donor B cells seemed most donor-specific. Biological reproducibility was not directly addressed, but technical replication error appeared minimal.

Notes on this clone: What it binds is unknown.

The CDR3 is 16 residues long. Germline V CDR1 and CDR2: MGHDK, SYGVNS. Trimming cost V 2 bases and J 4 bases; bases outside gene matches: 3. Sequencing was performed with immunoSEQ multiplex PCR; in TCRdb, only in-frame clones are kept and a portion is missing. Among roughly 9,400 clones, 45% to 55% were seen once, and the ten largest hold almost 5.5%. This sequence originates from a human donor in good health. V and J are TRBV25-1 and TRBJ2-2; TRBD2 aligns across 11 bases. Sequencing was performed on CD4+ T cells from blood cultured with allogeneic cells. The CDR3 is CASSEPSGGTTGELFF. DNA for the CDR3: TGTGCCAGCAGTGAACCTAGCGGGGGGACCACCGGGGAGCTGTTTTTT.